This TCR beta chain was sequenced for a study of T-cell memory formation after mild COVID-19. From the 5' RACE reads, TCRdb called clonotypes with MiXCR, one entry per CDR3 protein. Of 500,000 to 600,000 distinct CDR3 sequences in the sample, approximately 18% are singletons; the top ten hold about 12%. This TCR was sampled from an adult woman who had mild COVID-19 (a few samples of this study predate the infection). Cell type and time point are not known. Sequenced material: PBMCs or a T cell subset sorted from them (not recorded which).

DNA of the CDR3: TGTGCCAGCAGCCTCACCGGGACAGGCGGCTACGAGCAGTACTTC. Its protein is CASSLTGTGGYEQYF. The J gene is TRBJ2-7, the V gene TRBV27, with 8 nucleotides matching TRBD1. Germline V gene data show CDR1 as MNHEY and CDR2 as SMNVEV (reference sequence). Losses at the gene ends were 6 bases for V and 3 bases for J; bases not matched to a gene: 10. The CDR3 is 15 residues long.